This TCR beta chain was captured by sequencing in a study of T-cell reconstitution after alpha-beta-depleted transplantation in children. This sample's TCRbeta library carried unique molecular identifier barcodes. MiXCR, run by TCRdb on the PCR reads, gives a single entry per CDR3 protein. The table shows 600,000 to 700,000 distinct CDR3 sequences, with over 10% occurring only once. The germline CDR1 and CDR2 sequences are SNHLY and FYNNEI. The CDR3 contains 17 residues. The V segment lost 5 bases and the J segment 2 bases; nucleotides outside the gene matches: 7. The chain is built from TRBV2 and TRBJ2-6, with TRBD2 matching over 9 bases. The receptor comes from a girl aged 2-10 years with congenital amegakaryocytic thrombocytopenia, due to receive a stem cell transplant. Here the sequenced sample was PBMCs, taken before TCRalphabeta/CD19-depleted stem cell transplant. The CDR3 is CASSHLAGGPGANVLTF. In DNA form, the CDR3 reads TGTGCCAGCAGTCACCTGGCGGGAGGGCCTGGGGCCAACGTCCTGACTTTC.